The 25 T cell receptor beta chains below all came from one sample that was sequenced in a study of identical twins. From the 5' RACE reads, TCRdb called clonotypes with MiXCR, one entry per CDR3 protein. Seen here are 500,000 or so distinct CDR3 sequences, approximately 15% observed once, and the top ten hold roughly 0.5%. The sample was also linked to a second study, of yellow fever vaccine responses in identical twins.

What was sequenced was CD4+ T cells sorted from blood. All receptors derive from a woman aged 18-29 years in good health.

The CDR3 coding sequence is TGTGCCAGCAGCCAATACAACACTGAAGCTTTCTTT. Its translation is CASSQYNTEAFF. This chain joins TRBV3-1 and TRBJ1-1; no firm D call. Per the germline V gene, CDR1 is LGHDT and CDR2 is YNNKEL (reference sequence). The germline V and J ends were trimmed by 2 bases and 2 bases, with 3 bases remaining between them. This CDR3 has 12 amino acids.

This clonotype was picked up a small number of times. The rearrangement links TRBV4-1 to TRBJ2-7, with TRBD2 identical over 10 bases. Per germline, CDR1 MGHRA and CDR2 YSYEKL. The ends lost 3 bases at V and 6 bases at J; junction bases unmatched: 17. This CDR3 region has 18 residues. The CDR3 DNA follows: TGCGCCAGCAGCCATCCTGGGTTTGGTCAGCGGGAGGGTCTCGAGCAGTACTTC. Amino acid sequence: CASSHPGFGQREGLEQYF.

The chain has TRBV12-3 or TRBV12-4 and TRBJ2-1, with 11 bases lining up with TRBD2. CDR3 length: 15 residues. The junction had 5 bases not matched to a gene; V was cut back by 7 bases and J by 3 bases. The CDR3 DNA is TGTGCCAGCAAATCGACTAGCGGGGACTACAATGAGCAGTTCTTC. This codes for CASKSTSGDYNEQFF.

The gene calls are TRBV6-5 and TRBJ2-3; TRBD1 agrees at 8 bases. Germline CDR1 MNHEY, CDR2 SVGAGI. After removal of 0 bases from V and 10 bases from J, the junction contained 6 bases not matched to a gene. CDR3 length: 14 amino acids. Here the CDR3 DNA reads TGTGCCAGCAGTTACTCGCAGGGGGCTTTTTCGCAGTATTTT. This encodes CASSYSQGAFSQYF.

This chain links TRBV4-3 with TRBJ2-5; TRBD1 aligns across 9 bases. V gave up 1 base and J gave up 4 bases; unmatched junction bases: 4. This CDR3 is 15 amino acids long. Germline CDR1 LGHNA, CDR2 YSLEER. The CDR3 region has the DNA TGCGCCAGCAGCCAAGCGGACAGGGGAGGAGAGACCCAGTACTTC. This sequence encodes CASSQADRGGETQYF.

The V and J genes are TRBV18 and TRBJ2-7, with TRBD2 identical over 9 bases. The CDR3 loop spans 14 amino acids. Trimming at V came to 3 bases and at J to 8 bases, leaving 8 bases not matched to a gene. Germline CDR1 KGHSH, CDR2 LQKENI. In DNA, the CDR3 is TGTGCCAGCTCACCCGCGGCTAGCGGGGAGAAGCAGTACTTC. It encodes CASSPAASGEKQYF.

The V and J genes are TRBV5-8 and TRBJ1-5, with D tentatively TRBD1 (6 bases). The CDR3 has 14 amino acids. V lost 4 bases and J lost 3, with 11 bases in between. Germline V gene data show CDR1 as SGHTS and CDR2 as YDEGEE. The CDR3, as DNA: TGTGCCAGCAGCCTTTACAGGGACAATCAGCCCCAGCATTTT. This gives the protein CASSLYRDNQPQHF.

This chain uses TRBV10-3 with TRBJ2-3, with 8 bases aligning to TRBD1. Germline CDR1 reads ENHRY; CDR2 reads SYGVKD. The CDR3 runs 14 residues. J lost 2 bases, V lost 7 bases, and 5 bases had no gene match. CDR3 loop: CAIKGGQVTDTQYF. Here the CDR3 DNA reads TGTGCCATCAAGGGGGGACAGGTCACAGATACGCAGTATTTT.

V usage is TRBV10-3 and J usage is TRBJ2-2; 10 nucleotides match TRBD1. The CDR3 is 19 amino acids. Per germline, CDR1 ENHRY and CDR2 SYGVKD. V lost 0 bases to trimming and J lost 4 bases; unmatched junction nucleotides: 11. This CDR3 is CAISESRTGGNRRTGELFF. CDR3 nucleotides: TGTGCCATCAGTGAGTCGAGGACAGGGGGTAACAGGCGCACCGGGGAGCTGTTTTTT.

This clonotype showed up just a few times. The chain recombines TRBV20-1 with TRBJ2-3; 11 bases map to TRBD2. J was trimmed by 2 bases and V by 5 bases; bases with no gene match: 6. CDR3 length: 15 amino acids. Germline V lookup: CDR1 DFQATT, CDR2 SNEGSKA (reference sequence). The CDR3 DNA reads TGCAGTGCTCCAATAGCGGGGGGGGTCACAGATACGCAGTATTTT. The encoded protein is CSAPIAGGVTDTQYF.

J is TRBJ2-3 and V is TRBV7-2; 7 bases fit TRBD1. V was pared by 2 bases and J by 0 bases, with 5 bases of the junction left unmatched. The CDR3 spans 16 residues. Germline V gene lookup returns CDR1 SGHTA and CDR2 FQGNSA. CDR3 nucleotides: TGTGCCAGCAGCTTAAGAACAGGGGCTAGCACAGATACGCAGTATTTT. This gives the protein CASSLRTGASTDTQYF.

This clonotype was picked up one time. The chain combines TRBV7-2 with TRBJ2-4; tentatively, D is TRBD1 or TRBD2 (5 bases each). This CDR3 contains 15 residues. Looked up from germline, CDR1 is SGHTA and CDR2 is FQGNSA. V dropped 7 bases and J dropped 0 bases, with 13 bases sitting between them. CDR3: CASTRDVLAKNIQYF. The CDR3 coding sequence is TGTGCCAGCACGAGGGACGTTCTAGCCAAAAACATTCAGTACTTC.

The rearrangement joins TRBV5-6 to TRBJ2-3; no reliable D call. The CDR3 consists of 14 residues. Germline assignment: CDR1 SGHDT and CDR2 YYEEEE. Trimming removed 4 bases from V and 4 bases from J, with 13 bases in between. The CDR3 region has the DNA TGTGCCAGCAGCCTCGGGCGGAAGGCAGATACGCAGTATTTT. It is translated as CASSLGRKADTQYF.

This clonotype has just a few counts. The rearrangement uses TRBV6-5 and TRBJ2-2; a possible D gene is TRBD2 (5 bases). V was pared by 6 bases and J by 1 base, with 9 bases between. The CDR3 totals 14 residues. Per the germline V gene, CDR1 is MNHEY and CDR2 is SVGAGI. The CDR3 reads CASSVLENTGELFF. For the CDR3, the DNA is TGTGCCAGCAGCGTACTAGAGAACACCGGGGAGCTGTTTTTT.

This clonotype was counted only a few times. The chain recombines TRBV4-1 with TRBJ2-1; D perhaps matches TRBD1 (5 bases). The CDR3 runs to 16 residues. Germline loops: CDR1 MGHRA, CDR2 YSYEKL. V lost 0 bases to trimming and J lost 0 bases, with 9 bases between them. The CDR3 DNA reads TGCGCCAGCAGCCAAGACCCAGGGTTCTCCTACAATGAGCAGTTCTTC. This sequence encodes CASSQDPGFSYNEQFF.

This clonotype showed up many times. V usage is TRBV20-1 and J usage is TRBJ2-7, with 9 bases lining up with TRBD1. The germline gives CDR1 DFQATT, CDR2 SNEGSKA (reference sequence). This CDR3 contains 15 residues. The trim removed 0 bases at V and 5 bases at J, leaving 8 bases unmatched. The DNA of the CDR3 is TGCAGTGCTAGAGATCCACAGGGGGCAGCCCACGAGCAGTACTTC. It specifies CSARDPQGAAHEQYF.

This clonotype was seen a few times. The chain combines TRBV6-5 with TRBJ2-5, with D perhaps being TRBD1 or TRBD2 (6 bases each). CDR3 length equals 14 residues. Germline V CDR1 and CDR2: MNHEY, SVGAGI. Trimming shortened V by 4 bases and J by 6 bases, and 15 bases separated the two germline ends. The CDR3 reads CASSLRGAEKTQYF. The CDR3 coding sequence is TGTGCCAGCAGTTTAAGGGGGGCCGAGAAGACCCAGTACTTC.

This clonotype was found many times. V is TRBV5-1 and J is TRBJ1-4; 7 nucleotides align to TRBD1. The CDR3 runs to 14 residues. V dropped 4 bases and J dropped 5; count of bases not matched to a gene: 5. CDR1 and CDR2 from the germline V gene are SGHRS and YFSETQ. This CDR3 is CASSRGQQNEKLFF. The DNA of the CDR3 is TGCGCCAGCAGCCGGGGACAGCAGAATGAAAAACTGTTTTTT.

This clonotype was counted a few times. The rearrangement joins TRBV3-1 to TRBJ2-2; TRBD1 aligns across 8 bases. The CDR3 has 14 amino acids. V lost 1 base and J lost 6; bases outside the gene matches: 1. Germline V gene sequence: CDR1 LGHDT, CDR2 YNNKEL (reference sequence). CDR3 sequence: CASSQGQGSGELFF. CDR3 DNA sequence: TGTGCCAGCAGCCAAGGACAGGGGTCCGGGGAGCTGTTTTTT.

This clonotype was detected a few times. The chain employs TRBV10-3 and TRBJ2-1; TRBD2 aligns across 9 bases. V lost 5 bases to trimming and J lost 5 bases; unmatched junction nucleotides: 7. The length of the CDR3 is 15 residues. Per the germline V gene, CDR1 is ENHRY and CDR2 is SYGVKD. This chain's CDR3 is CAISRTSEKNNEQFF. CDR3 nucleotide sequence: TGTGCCATCAGTCGGACTAGCGAAAAAAACAATGAGCAGTTCTTC.

V gene TRBV10-3 combines with J gene TRBJ2-2; 14 nucleotides agree with TRBD2. Germline CDR1 ENHRY, CDR2 SYGVKD. After removal of 5 bases from V and 5 bases from J, the junction contained 4 bases not matched to a gene. The length of the CDR3 is 16 residues. The CDR3 region has the DNA TGTGCCATCAGTTCACGACTAGCGGGGGGGACCGGGGAGCTGTTTTTT. Protein sequence: CAISSRLAGGTGELFF.

This clonotype has a count of ten or more. The J gene is TRBJ2-1, the V gene TRBV9; 7 positions agree with TRBD1. CDR1 SGDLS and CDR2 YYNGEE come from the germline V gene. V lost 3 bases, J lost 5 bases, and 8 bases stayed unmatched. This CDR3 has 15 residues. CDR3 protein: CASSAHWTGNNEQFF. In DNA, the CDR3 is TGTGCCAGCAGCGCACACTGGACAGGAAACAATGAGCAGTTCTTC.

This chain joins TRBV27 and TRBJ2-1, with TRBD2 matching 7 bases. CDR3 length: 16 amino acids. V lost 4 bases, J lost 8 bases, and 14 bases stayed unmatched. Per the germline V gene, CDR1 is MNHEY and CDR2 is SMNVEV (reference sequence). CDR3 loop: CASSSLRGRASDEQFF. CDR3 nucleotides: TGTGCCAGCAGTTCCTTACGAGGGAGGGCCTCGGATGAGCAGTTCTTC.

This chain links TRBV11-1 with TRBJ2-5; no firm D call. V was pared by 3 bases and J by 4 bases, with 6 bases between. The germline gives CDR1 SGHAT, CDR2 FQDESV (reference sequence). This CDR3 contains 12 residues. The CDR3 region is CASSLHGETQYF. In nucleotides, the CDR3 is TGTGCCAGCAGCTTGCATGGAGAGACCCAGTACTTC.

V usage is TRBV7-2 and J usage is TRBJ1-2, with D possibly being TRBD1 (5 bases). Trimming removed 5 bases at V and 8 bases at J, with 12 bases between. Germline V CDR1 and CDR2: SGHTA, FQGNSA. The length of the CDR3 is 12 residues. The DNA of the CDR3 is TGTGCCAGCAGCCCGGGACCGGTCGGCTACACCTTC. This translates into CASSPGPVGYTF.